Listed below are T cell receptor beta chains from one sample, sequenced in a study of response to subunit inactivated influenza vaccine. One entry per CDR3 protein results from TCRdb running MiXCR on the RT-PCR reads. This table holds around 650,000 distinct CDR3 sequences, approximately 15% found once. Sample: PBMCs from blood, taken roughly 12 days after vaccination. Receptor source: a man aged 50 to 60 who received an inactivated influenza vaccine. Each CDR3 is given with its conserved first and last residue. The D gene is left open where the match is weak. Some rows mark clone size as missing; the rest say once, few, many or name a class of expanded clone.

13	TRBV29-1	TRBJ2-3	-	many	CSVDLYSTDTQYF	TGCAGCGTTGATCTCTATAGCACAGATACGCAGTATTTT
13	TRBV7-9	TRBJ2-7	-	-	CASSLEGIYEQYF	TGTGCCAGCAGCTTAGAGGGGATCTACGAGCAGTACTTC
16	TRBV5-1	TRBJ2-1	TRBD2	few	CASSLLAGNSYNEQFF	TGCGCCAGCAGCTTACTAGCGGGAAACTCCTACAATGAGCAGTTCTTC
14	TRBV20-1	TRBJ2-7	-	-	CSARTRGALYEQYF	TGCAGTGCTAGAACTCGGGGTGCCCTATACGAGCAGTACTTC
15	TRBV12-3/TRBV12-4	TRBJ1-2	TRBD1	-	CASSSGTGNNYGYTF	TGTGCCAGCAGTTCCGGGACAGGCAATAACTATGGCTACACCTTC
13	TRBV29-1	TRBJ2-4	-	many	CSVRGLAKNIQYF	TGCAGCGTTAGGGGACTAGCCAAAAACATTCAGTACTTC
14	TRBV12-3/TRBV12-4	TRBJ2-7	-	many	CASSSVRGRIEQYF	TGTGCCAGCAGTTCGGTCCGGGGGCGGATCGAGCAGTACTTC
16	TRBV29-1	TRBJ2-1	TRBD1	few	CSVNTLRGLDRNEQFF	TGCAGCGTAAACACCCTCAGGGGGCTCGATCGGAATGAGCAGTTCTTC
14	TRBV4-3	TRBJ2-5	TRBD1	few	CASSQEMTGRTQYF	TGCGCCAGCAGCCAAGAAATGACAGGGAGGACCCAGTACTTC
18	TRBV6-2/TRBV6-3	TRBJ2-3	TRBD2	-	CASSYSRLAGVRTDTQYF	TGTGCCAGCAGTTACTCGAGACTAGCGGGGGTCCGCACAGATACGCAGTATTTT
12	TRBV19	TRBJ2-7	-	few	CASSKYGYEQYF	TGTGCCAGTAGTAAGTATGGCTACGAGCAGTACTTC
16	TRBV5-1	TRBJ2-2	TRBD2	few	CASSAGLAVNTGELFF	TGCGCCAGCAGCGCAGGACTAGCGGTAAACACCGGGGAGCTGTTTTTT
14	TRBV5-1	TRBJ2-2	-	-	CASSEGGNTGELFF	TGCGCCAGCAGTGAGGGAGGTAACACCGGGGAGCTGTTTTTT
16	TRBV27	TRBJ2-1	TRBD2	-	CASSVFSGSSYNEQFF	TGTGCCAGCAGTGTGTTTAGCGGGAGTTCCTACAATGAGCAGTTCTTC
15	TRBV9	TRBJ1-2	-	few	CASSTQGAPFYGYTF	TGTGCCAGCAGCACCCAGGGAGCCCCTTTCTATGGCTACACCTTC
18	TRBV5-1	TRBJ2-3	TRBD2	-	CASSLIPSGGAITDTQYF	TGCGCCAGCAGTCTAATCCCTAGCGGGGGGGCCATTACAGATACGCAGTATTTT
13	TRBV15	TRBJ2-5	-	few	CATSRNREETQYF	TGTGCCACCAGCAGGAACAGGGAAGAGACCCAGTACTTC
16	TRBV28	TRBJ2-1	-	few	CASSPLSLARTWEQFF	TGTGCCAGCAGTCCACTCTCCTTGGCACGCACATGGGAGCAGTTCTTC
18	TRBV7-8	TRBJ2-1	TRBD2	few	CASSLDKTAGDLYNEQFF	TGTGCCAGCAGCTTAGATAAGACGGCGGGAGACCTCTACAATGAGCAGTTCTTC
12	TRBV23-1	TRBJ1-1	-	-	CASSQLKIEAFF	TGCGCCAGCAGTCAATTAAAGATTGAAGCTTTCTTT
17	TRBV7-8	TRBJ2-3	TRBD2	-	CASSYWTSGKEGDTQYF	TGTGCCAGCAGCTACTGGACTAGCGGGAAGGAAGGAGATACGCAGTATTTT
16	TRBV7-9	TRBJ2-7	TRBD1	few	CASSFGAGTGDYEQYF	TGTGCCAGCAGCTTCGGTGCCGGGACAGGCGACTACGAGCAGTACTTC
17	TRBV6-2/TRBV6-3	TRBJ2-6	-	few	CASRDTTGSSGANVLTF	TGTGCCAGCAGGGATACAACAGGGAGCTCTGGGGCCAACGTCCTGACTTTC
14	TRBV6-2/TRBV6-3	TRBJ2-3	-	few	CASSYSPFADTQYF	TGTGCCAGCAGTTACTCCCCCTTCGCAGATACGCAGTATTTT
14	TRBV29-1	TRBJ2-3	-	few	CSVERVRGADTQYF	TGCAGCGTTGAGCGGGTCAGAGGGGCAGATACGCAGTATTTT
15	TRBV6-1	TRBJ2-5	-	-	CASSEPFSPGGTQYF	TGTGCCAGCAGTGAACCCTTTAGCCCAGGAGGGACCCAGTACTTC
14	TRBV20-1	TRBJ2-5	-	few	CSAGGLGGAETQYF	TGCAGTGCAGGGGGCCTCGGGGGAGCAGAGACCCAGTACTTC
15	TRBV12-3/TRBV12-4	TRBJ2-7	TRBD2	few	CASIKASGRADEQYF	TGTGCCAGCATTAAGGCGAGCGGGAGGGCCGACGAGCAGTACTTC
10	TRBV20-1	TRBJ2-1	-	many	CSASIHEQFF	TGCAGTGCTTCCATTCATGAGCAGTTCTTC
19	TRBV6-2/TRBV6-3	TRBJ2-6	TRBD1	many	CASSYSKGDSYSGANVLTF	TGTGCCAGCAGTTACTCTAAGGGGGACAGCTACTCTGGGGCCAACGTCCTGACTTTC
15	TRBV28	TRBJ2-1	TRBD1	-	CASSLSGQGVGEQFF	TGTGCCAGCAGTTTATCCGGACAGGGTGTAGGTGAGCAGTTCTTC
15	TRBV11-2	TRBJ2-7	-	-	CASSLAGGKSYEQYF	TGTGCCAGCAGCTTAGCAGGGGGGAAAAGCTACGAGCAGTACTTC
15	TRBV4-1	TRBJ1-3	-	many	CASSLTVDSGNTIYF	TGCGCCAGCAGCCTAACCGTGGACTCTGGAAACACCATATATTTT
14	TRBV30	TRBJ1-6	-	once	CAWSGGSGNSPLHF	TGTGCCTGGAGTGGGGGGTCTGGGAATTCACCCCTCCACTTT
13	TRBV28	TRBJ1-5	-	few	CATRWDSNQPQHF	TGTGCCACCCGGTGGGATAGCAATCAGCCCCAGCATTTT
15	TRBV5-1	TRBJ2-2	TRBD1	-	CASSAGTGKTGELFF	TGCGCCAGCAGCGCCGGGACAGGAAAAACCGGGGAGCTGTTTTTT
17	TRBV3-1	TRBJ2-3	-	-	CASSQERLRVGTDTQYF	TGTGCCAGCAGCCAAGAGAGGCTAAGAGTGGGCACAGATACGCAGTATTTT
19	TRBV5-1	TRBJ2-7	TRBD1	few	CASSWGQGREGGRPYEQYF	TGCGCCAGCAGCTGGGGACAGGGGCGTGAAGGCGGGAGGCCCTACGAGCAGTACTTC
11	TRBV20-1	TRBJ2-1	-	few	CSARSPNEQFF	TGCAGTGCTAGATCGCCTAATGAGCAGTTCTTC
14	TRBV9	TRBJ2-7	TRBD1	few	CASSAGQVQYEQYF	TGTGCCAGCAGCGCGGGACAGGTGCAGTACGAGCAGTACTTC
15	TRBV7-3	TRBJ2-3	TRBD2	-	CASSRGSLGTDTQYF	TGTGCCAGCAGCCGCGGGAGCTTGGGCACAGATACGCAGTATTTT
16	TRBV6-5	TRBJ2-7	-	few	CASSYSFRTASYEQYF	TGTGCCAGCAGTTACTCATTTCGGACGGCATCCTACGAGCAGTACTTC